The present TCR beta chain was sequenced within a study of CD8+ T cells in alopecia areata. Overall study: For treated patients, severity scores reflected the percentage of scalp area affected.

Indicated treatment: oral pan-JAK inhibitor, 5-10 mg twice daily. Sorted populations comprised CD4+ and CD8+ T cells obtained from PBMCs. RNA was extracted and reverse transcribed into cDNA as the sequencing template. Sequenced by immunoSEQ multiplex PCR; TCRdb stores in-frame clones only, minus some. This table has around 60,000 clones, around 46% appearing once. The table lists this clone with a few counts. Its cognate antigen is unknown. CDR3 length: 16 residues. CDR1 and CDR2 (germline): GTSNPN, SVGIG (reference sequence). The V and J ends lost 3 bases and 7 bases, in that order; junction bases with no gene match: 6. Study observations and caveats: Tofacitinib significantly brought down scalp clonality and expanded CD8+ clones among top 100.

The sample was CD8+ T cells sorted from blood, taken at approximately week 36, from a patient treated with tofacitinib. The genes are TRBV30 and TRBJ2-1; TRBD2 agrees at 16 bases. The sequence was collected from a human donor with alopecia areata. CDR3 sequence reads: CAWRDGTSGRGNEQFF. In DNA form, the CDR3 reads TGTGCCTGGAGGGACGGGACTAGCGGGAGGGGGAATGAGCAGTTCTTC. Using reference TRBV30 and TRBJ2-1 for the parts outside the CDR3, the full variable domain is SQTIHQWPATLVQPVGSPLSLECTVEGTSNPNLYWYRQAAGRGLQLLFYSVGIGQISSEVPQNLSASRPQDRQFILSSKKLLLSDSGFYLCAWRDGTSGRGNEQFFGPGTRLTVL.